The clone carrying this TCR beta chain occurred a few times. Amplified regions were TCR beta CDR3 sequences from RNA transcripts. In the first-round RT-PCR of the TCR CDR3, the HTBI primer set was used. Via MiXCR, TCRdb re-called the multiplex PCR reads, giving one row per CDR3 protein. The sample yields more than 550,000 distinct CDR3 sequences, roughly a sixth seen once. This sample was included in a study of T cells in Graves' hyperthyroidism and ophthalmopathy. V lost 3 bases and J lost 3, with 12 bases in between. CDR3 length equals 14 residues. CDR1 is MNHEY, CDR2 SMNVEV, per germline (reference sequence).

Sequenced material: blood. The chain recombines TRBV27 with TRBJ2-7; the D is unclear. The receptor comes from a woman aged 50 to 60 with Graves' hyperthyroidism that later progressed to Graves' ophthalmopathy. For the CDR3, the DNA is TGTGCCAGCAGTTTTCAGGTTTTCGGCTACGAGCAGTACTTC. It yields the protein CASSFQVFGYEQYF.